The clone carrying this TCR beta chain was recorded a few times. Its antigen is not known. TCRdb used MiXCR to reprocess the reads, holding one entry per CDR3 protein. In the table there are about 74,000 distinct CDR3 sequences, roughly 28% of which are singletons. This CDR3 comprises 15 residues. V lost 4 bases and J 9 bases, leaving 17 bases between the germline ends. Germline CDR1 is SGHRS and CDR2 is YFSETQ. This entry is derived from a study of T cell repertoires in cytomegalovirus infection. Study-wide background: CMV infection and matching HLA type were both indicated by public TCR beta signatures.

Study results and limitations: Across the ex vivo response, the dominant clonotypes were HLA-C-restricted CMV-specific TCR beta clonotypes.

The sample consisted of CD8+ T cells from cultured PBMCs, taken from culture after CMV antigen stimulation. This chain connects TRBV5-1 to TRBJ1-6, with a possible D match to TRBD1 (5 bases). This TCR was sampled from a human donor in good health (CMV status not recorded). Some clones in this sample may be carry-over from other donors' samples. CDR3: CASSPVRGARSPLHF. The CDR3 region has the DNA TGCGCCAGCAGCCCCGTGCGAGGGGCTCGTTCACCCCTCCACTTT.